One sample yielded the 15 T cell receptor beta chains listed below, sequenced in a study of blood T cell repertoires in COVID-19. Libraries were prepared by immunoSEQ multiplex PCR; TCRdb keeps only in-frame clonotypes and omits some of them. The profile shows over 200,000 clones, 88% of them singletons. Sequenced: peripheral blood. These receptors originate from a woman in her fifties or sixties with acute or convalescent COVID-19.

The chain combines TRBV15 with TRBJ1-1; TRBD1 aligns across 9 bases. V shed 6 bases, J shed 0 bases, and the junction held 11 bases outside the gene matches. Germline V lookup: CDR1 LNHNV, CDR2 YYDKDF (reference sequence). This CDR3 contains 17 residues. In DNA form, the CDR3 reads TGTGCCACCAGTTTGACAGGGGGTGTCTATATGAACACTGAAGCTTTCTTT. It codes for CATSLTGGVYMNTEAFF.

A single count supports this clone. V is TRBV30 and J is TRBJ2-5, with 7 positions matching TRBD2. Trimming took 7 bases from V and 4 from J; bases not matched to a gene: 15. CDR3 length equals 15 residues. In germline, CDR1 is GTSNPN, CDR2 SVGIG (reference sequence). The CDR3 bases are TGTGCCTTTGGGGGTCTAGCGGTTGGGAGAGAGACCCAGTACTTC. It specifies CAFGGLAVGRETQYF.

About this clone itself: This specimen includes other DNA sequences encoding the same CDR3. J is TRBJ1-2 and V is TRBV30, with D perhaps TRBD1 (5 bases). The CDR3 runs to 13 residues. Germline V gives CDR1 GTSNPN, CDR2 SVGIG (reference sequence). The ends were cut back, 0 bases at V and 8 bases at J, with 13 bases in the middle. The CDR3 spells CAWSVAAGGGYTF. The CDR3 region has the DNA TGTGCCTGGAGTGTAGCAGCTGGGGGGGGCTACACCTTC.

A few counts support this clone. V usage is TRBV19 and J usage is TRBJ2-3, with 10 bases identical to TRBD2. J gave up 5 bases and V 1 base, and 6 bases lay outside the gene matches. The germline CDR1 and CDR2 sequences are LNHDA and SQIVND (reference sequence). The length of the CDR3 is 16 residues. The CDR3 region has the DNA TGTGCCAGTAGTATAGTTGCCCAGCGGGGGGGAGATACGCAGTATTTT. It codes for CASSIVAQRGGDTQYF.

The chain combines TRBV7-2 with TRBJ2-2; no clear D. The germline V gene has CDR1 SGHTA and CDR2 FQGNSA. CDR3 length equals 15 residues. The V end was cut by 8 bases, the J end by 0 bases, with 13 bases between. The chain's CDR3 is CASLLRQSNTGELFF. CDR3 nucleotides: TGTGCCAGCCTCTTGAGACAATCGAACACCGGGGAGCTGTTTTTT.

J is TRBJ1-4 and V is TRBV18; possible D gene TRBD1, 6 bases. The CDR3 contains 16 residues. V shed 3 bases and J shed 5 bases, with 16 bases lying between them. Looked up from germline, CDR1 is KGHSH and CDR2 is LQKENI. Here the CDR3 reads CASSPSGGLGNEKLFF. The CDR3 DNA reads TGTGCCAGCTCACCGTCGGGGGGCTTGGGGAATGAAAAACTGTTTTTT.

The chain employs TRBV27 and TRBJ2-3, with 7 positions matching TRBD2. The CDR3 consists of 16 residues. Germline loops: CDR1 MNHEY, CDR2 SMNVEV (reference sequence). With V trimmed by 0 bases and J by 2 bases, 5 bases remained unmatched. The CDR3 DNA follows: TGTGCCAGCAGTTTATCTGCGGGAGTTTCCACAGATACGCAGTATTTT. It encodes CASSLSAGVSTDTQYF.

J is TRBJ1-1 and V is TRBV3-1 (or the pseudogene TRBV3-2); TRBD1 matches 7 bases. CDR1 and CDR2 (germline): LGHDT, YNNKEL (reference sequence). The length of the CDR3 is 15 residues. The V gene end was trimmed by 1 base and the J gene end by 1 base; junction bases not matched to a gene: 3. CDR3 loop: CASSQGYRGNTEAFF. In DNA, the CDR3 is TGTGCCAGCAGCCAAGGGTACAGGGGGAACACTGAAGCTTTCTTT.

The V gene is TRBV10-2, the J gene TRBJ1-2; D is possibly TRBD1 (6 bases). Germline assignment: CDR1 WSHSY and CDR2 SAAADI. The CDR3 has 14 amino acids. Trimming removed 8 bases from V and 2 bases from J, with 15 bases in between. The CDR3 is CASGMGQPNYGYTF. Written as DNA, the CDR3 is TGCGCCAGCGGAATGGGACAACCGAACTATGGCTACACCTTC.

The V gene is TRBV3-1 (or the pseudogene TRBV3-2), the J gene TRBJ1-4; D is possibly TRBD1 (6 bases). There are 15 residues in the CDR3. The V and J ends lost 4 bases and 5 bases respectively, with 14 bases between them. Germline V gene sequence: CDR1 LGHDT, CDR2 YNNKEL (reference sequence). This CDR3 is CASSPYSGQNEKLFF. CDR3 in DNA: TGTGCCAGCAGCCCCTACAGCGGACAGAATGAAAAACTGTTTTTT.

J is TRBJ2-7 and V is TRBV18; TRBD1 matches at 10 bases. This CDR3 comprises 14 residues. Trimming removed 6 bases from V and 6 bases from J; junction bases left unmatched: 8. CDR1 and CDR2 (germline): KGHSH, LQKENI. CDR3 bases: TGTGCCAGCTCTCAAGGGACAGGGGATGGCGAGCAGTACTTC. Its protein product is CASSQGTGDGEQYF.

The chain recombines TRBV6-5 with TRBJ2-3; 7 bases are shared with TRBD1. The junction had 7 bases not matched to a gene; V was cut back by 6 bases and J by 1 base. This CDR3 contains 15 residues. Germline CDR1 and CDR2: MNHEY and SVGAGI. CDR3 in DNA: TGTGCCAGCAGCGACGTCGGACAGGGCACAGATACGCAGTATTTT. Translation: CASSDVGQGTDTQYF.

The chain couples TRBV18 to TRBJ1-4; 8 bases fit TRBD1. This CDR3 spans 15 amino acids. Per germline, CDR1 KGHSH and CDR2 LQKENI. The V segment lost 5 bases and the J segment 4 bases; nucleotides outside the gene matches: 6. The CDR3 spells CASSDGQGFNEKLFF. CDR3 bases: TGTGCCAGCTCAGACGGACAGGGCTTTAATGAAAAACTGTTTTTT.

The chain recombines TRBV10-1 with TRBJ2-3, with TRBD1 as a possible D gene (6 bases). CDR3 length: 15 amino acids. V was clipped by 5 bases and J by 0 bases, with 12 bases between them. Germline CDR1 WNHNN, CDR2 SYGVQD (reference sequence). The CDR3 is CASSTGSGSTDTQYF. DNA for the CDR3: TGCGCCAGCAGTACAGGGAGTGGGAGCACAGATACGCAGTATTTT.

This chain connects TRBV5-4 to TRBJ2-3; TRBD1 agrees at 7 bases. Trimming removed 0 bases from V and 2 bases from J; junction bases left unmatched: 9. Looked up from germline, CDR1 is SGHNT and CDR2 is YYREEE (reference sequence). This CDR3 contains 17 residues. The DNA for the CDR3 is TGTGCCAGCAGCTTGGACAGTCTAACAGGGGTCACAGATACGCAGTATTTT. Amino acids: CASSLDSLTGVTDTQYF.